A selection of T cell receptor beta chains follows, all from one sample in a study of T cell responses to AZD1222 COVID-19 vaccine. Some clones are missing from TCRdb's copy, which holds only in-frame ones; the method was immunoSEQ multiplex PCR. The sample records roughly 100,000 clones, about 85% being singletons. Sequenced here: peripheral blood, sampled on day 0 of AZD1222 vaccination. The receptors were gathered from an adult in good health. Both conserved end residues are part of each CDR3. The D gene is left open where the match is weak. The size field is filled for only some rows; it gives once, few, many or a size class.

>TRBJ2-7|TRBV27|.|.
TGTGCCAGCAGAAGAGGGGTCCTCTCCTACGAGCAGTACTTC
CASRRGVLSYEQYF
>TRBJ1-2|TRBV5-1|.|TRBD1
TGTGCCAGCAGCCCCAGGACAGGGTGGGACTATGGCTACACCTTC
CASSPRTGWDYGYTF
>TRBJ1-6|TRBV9|.|.
TGTGCCAGCAGCCCGAGGACCGAAACCGGGTCACCCCTCCACTTT
CASSPRTETGSPLHF
>TRBJ1-2|TRBV19|.|.
TGTGCCAGTAGTATAAGACAGCCCTATGGCTACACCTTC
CASSIRQPYGYTF
>TRBJ1-1|TRBV12-5|.|TRBD1
TGTGCTAGTGGTTCGCATCGGACAGGGAGGCCTGTGAACACTGAAGCTTTCTTT
CASGSHRTGRPVNTEAFF
>TRBJ1-5|TRBV2|once|.
TGTGCCAGCAGTCCCTCTTGGGCGATCAATCAGCCCCAGCATTTT
CASSPSWAINQPQHF
>TRBJ2-5|TRBV25-1|.|.
TGTGCCAGCAGTGAACAGAACCGGGACACGGACCCCCAAGAGACCCAGTACTTC
CASSEQNRDTDPQETQYF
>TRBJ1-5|TRBV6-5|.|TRBD1
TGTGCCAGCAGTTTACAGGGGGCCGGCAATCAGCCCCAGCATTTT
CASSLQGAGNQPQHF
>TRBJ1-1|TRBV2|.|.
TGTGCCAGCGGGACCCAGGGGAACACTGAAGCTTTCTTT
CASGTQGNTEAFF
>TRBJ1-4|TRBV27|once|TRBD1
TGTGCCAGCAGTCCCCTATCAGCAGGGGGTGAAAAACTGTTTTTT
CASSPLSAGGEKLFF
>TRBJ1-1|TRBV30|.|.
TGTGCCTGGAGCTCGTCAGGGTACACTGAAGCTTTCTTT
CAWSSSGYTEAFF
>TRBJ2-7|TRBV5-6|.|.
TGTGCCAGCACCCTGGGGACGTTTCCCTACGAGCAGTACTTC
CASTLGTFPYEQYF
>TRBJ1-2|TRBV4-2|.|TRBD1
TGTGCCAGCAGCCAAGGGTCACAGGGGCCTGGCTACACCTTC
CASSQGSQGPGYTF
>TRBJ2-1|TRBV24-1|.|.
TGTGCCACACAGGGTCTAGGGGGACTCCTTGACAATGAGCAGTTCTTC
CATQGLGGLLDNEQFF
>TRBJ2-3|TRBV4-3|.|.
TGCGCCAGCAGCCAAGACCTTAGAAAAGATACGCAGTATTTT
CASSQDLRKDTQYF
>TRBJ1-4|TRBV19|.|.
TGTGCCAGTAGTAAACGGGGGGGTGACGAAAAACTGTTTTTT
CASSKRGGDEKLFF
>TRBJ2-1|TRBV7-9|.|.
TGTGCCAGCAGCTTAGTCAAGGCGGGGGCCGATGAGCAGTTCTTC
CASSLVKAGADEQFF
>TRBJ1-5|TRBV7-9|.|.
TGTGCCAGCAGCTTAGCAGGGGTTTCGGATCAGCCCCAGCATTTT
CASSLAGVSDQPQHF